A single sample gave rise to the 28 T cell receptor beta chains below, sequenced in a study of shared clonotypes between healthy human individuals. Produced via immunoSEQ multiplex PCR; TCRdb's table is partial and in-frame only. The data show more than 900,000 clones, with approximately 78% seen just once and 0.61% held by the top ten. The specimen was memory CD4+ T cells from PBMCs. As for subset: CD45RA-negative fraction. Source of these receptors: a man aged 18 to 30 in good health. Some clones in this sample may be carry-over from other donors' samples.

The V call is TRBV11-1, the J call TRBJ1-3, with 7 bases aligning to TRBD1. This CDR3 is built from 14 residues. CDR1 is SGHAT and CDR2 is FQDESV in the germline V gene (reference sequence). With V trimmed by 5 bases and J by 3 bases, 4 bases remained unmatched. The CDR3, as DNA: TGTGCCAGCAGCCACCGGGACAGTGGAAACACCATATATTTT. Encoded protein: CASSHRDSGNTIYF.

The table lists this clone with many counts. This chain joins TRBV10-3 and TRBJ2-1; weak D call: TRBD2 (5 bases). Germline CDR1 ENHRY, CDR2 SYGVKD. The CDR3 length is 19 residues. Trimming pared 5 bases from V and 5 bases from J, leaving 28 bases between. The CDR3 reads CAISPSQAAAMGRHNEQFF. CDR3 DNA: TGTGCCATCAGTCCTTCCCAAGCGGCTGCTATGGGTAGGCACAATGAGCAGTTCTTC.

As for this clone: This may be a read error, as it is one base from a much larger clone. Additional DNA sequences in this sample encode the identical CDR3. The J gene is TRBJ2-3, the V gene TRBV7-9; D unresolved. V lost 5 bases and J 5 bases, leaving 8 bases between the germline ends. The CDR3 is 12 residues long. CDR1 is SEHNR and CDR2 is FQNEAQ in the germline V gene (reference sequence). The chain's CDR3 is CASSPPGDTQYF. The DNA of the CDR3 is TGTGCCAGCAGCCCCCCGGGAGATACGCAGTATTTT.

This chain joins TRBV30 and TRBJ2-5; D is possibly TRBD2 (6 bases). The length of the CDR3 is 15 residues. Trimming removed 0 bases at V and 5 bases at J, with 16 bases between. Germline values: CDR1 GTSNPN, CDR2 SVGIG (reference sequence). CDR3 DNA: TGTGCCTGGAGTGTAGGCGGGACGGTCCCGGAGACCCAGTACTTC. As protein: CAWSVGGTVPETQYF.

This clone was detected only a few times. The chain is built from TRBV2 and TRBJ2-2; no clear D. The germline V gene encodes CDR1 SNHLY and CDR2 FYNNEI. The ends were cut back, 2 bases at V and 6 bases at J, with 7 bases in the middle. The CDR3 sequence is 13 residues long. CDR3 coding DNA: TGTGCCAGCAGTGAAAGAGGCCCCGGGGAGCTGTTTTTT. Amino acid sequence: CASSERGPGELFF.

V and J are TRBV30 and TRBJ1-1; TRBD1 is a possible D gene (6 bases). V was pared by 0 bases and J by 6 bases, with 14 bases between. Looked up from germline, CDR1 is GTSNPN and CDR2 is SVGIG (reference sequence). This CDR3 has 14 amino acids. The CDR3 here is CAWSVNRAVAEAFF. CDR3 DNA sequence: TGTGCCTGGAGTGTAAACAGGGCGGTCGCTGAAGCTTTCTTT. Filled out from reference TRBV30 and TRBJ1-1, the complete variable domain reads SQTIHQWPATLVQPVGSPLSLECTVEGTSNPNLYWYRQAAGRGLQLLFYSVGIGQISSEVPQNLSASRPQDRQFILSSKKLLLSDSGFYLCAWSVNRAVAEAFFGQGTRLTVV.

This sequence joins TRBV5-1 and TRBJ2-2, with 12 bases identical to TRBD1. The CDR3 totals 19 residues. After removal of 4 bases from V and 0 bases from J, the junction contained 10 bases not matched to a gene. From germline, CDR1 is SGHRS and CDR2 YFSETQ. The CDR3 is CASSHRDRGLFANTGELFF. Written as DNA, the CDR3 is TGCGCCAGCAGCCACCGGGACAGGGGGCTTTTCGCGAACACCGGGGAGCTGTTTTTT.

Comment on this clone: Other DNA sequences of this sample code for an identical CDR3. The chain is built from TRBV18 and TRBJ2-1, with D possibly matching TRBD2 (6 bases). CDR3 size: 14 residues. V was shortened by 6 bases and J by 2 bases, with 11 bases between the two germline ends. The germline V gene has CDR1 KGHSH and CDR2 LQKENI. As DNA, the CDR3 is TGTGCCAGCTCGCCCGGGGGACCCTACAATGAGCAGTTCTTC. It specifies CASSPGGPYNEQFF.

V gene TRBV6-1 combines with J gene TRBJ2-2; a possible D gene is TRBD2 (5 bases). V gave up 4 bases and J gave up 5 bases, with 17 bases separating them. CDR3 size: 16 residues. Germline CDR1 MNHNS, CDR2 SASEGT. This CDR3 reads CASSVGATGWTGELFF. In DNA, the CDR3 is TGTGCCAGCAGTGTGGGAGCGACGGGGTGGACCGGGGAGCTGTTTTTT.

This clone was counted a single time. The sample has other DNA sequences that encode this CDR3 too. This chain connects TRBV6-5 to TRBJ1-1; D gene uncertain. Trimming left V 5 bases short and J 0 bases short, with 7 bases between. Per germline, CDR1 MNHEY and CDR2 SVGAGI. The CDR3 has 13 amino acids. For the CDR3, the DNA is TGTGCCAGCAGTCCTACACTGAACACTGAAGCTTTCTTT. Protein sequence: CASSPTLNTEAFF.

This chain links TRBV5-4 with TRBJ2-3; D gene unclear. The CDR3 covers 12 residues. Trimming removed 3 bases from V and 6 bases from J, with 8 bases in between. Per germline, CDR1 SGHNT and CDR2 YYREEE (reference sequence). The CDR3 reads CASSSVIDTQYF. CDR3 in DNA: TGTGCCAGCAGCTCGGTTATTGATACGCAGTATTTT.

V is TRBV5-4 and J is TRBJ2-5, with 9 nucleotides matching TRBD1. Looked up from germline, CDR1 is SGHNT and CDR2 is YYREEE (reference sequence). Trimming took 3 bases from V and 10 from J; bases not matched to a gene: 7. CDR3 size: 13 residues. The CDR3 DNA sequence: TGTGCCAGCAGCTCGTCTACAGGGGGCGACCAGTACTTC. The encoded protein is CASSSSTGGDQYF.

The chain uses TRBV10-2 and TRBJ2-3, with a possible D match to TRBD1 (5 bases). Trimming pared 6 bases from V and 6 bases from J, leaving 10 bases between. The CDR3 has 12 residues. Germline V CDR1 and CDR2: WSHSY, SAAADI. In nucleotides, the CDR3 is TGCGCCAGCAGGGGGTCAGGGGATACGCAGTATTTT. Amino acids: CASRGSGDTQYF.

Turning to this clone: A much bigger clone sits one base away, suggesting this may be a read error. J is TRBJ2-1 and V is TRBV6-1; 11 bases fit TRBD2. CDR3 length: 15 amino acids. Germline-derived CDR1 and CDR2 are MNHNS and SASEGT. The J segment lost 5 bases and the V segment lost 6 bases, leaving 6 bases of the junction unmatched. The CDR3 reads CASRIAGGPHNEQFF. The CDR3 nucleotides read TGTGCCAGCAGGATAGCGGGAGGGCCCCACAATGAGCAGTTCTTC.

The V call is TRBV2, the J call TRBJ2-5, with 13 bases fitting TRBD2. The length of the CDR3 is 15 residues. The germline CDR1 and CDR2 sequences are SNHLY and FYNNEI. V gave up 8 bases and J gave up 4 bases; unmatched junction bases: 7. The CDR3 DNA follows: TGTGCCAGCGTACGACTAGCGGGAGGCCGAGAGACCCAGTACTTC. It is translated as CASVRLAGGRETQYF.

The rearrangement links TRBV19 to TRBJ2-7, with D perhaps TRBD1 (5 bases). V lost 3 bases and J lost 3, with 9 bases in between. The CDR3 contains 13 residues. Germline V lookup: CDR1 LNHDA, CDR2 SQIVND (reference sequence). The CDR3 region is CASSIGRDYEQYF. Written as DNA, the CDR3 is TGTGCCAGTAGTATTGGCAGGGACTACGAGCAGTACTTC.

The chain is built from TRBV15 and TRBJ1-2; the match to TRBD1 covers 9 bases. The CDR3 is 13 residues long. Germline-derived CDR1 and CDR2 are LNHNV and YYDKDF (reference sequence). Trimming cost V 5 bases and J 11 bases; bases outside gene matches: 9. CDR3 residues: CATSETGTGSYTF. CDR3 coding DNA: TGTGCCACCAGCGAAACCGGGACAGGGTCTTACACCTTC.

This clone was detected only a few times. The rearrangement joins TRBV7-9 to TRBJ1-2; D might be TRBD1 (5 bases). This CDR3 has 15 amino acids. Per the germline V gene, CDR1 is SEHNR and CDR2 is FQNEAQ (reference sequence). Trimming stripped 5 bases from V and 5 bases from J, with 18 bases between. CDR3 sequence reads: CASSESGGEWYGYTF. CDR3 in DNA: TGTGCCAGCAGCGAGTCTGGGGGGGAATGGTATGGCTACACCTTC.

The CDR3 spells CASSLAGGSGEQFF. CDR3 DNA: TGCGCCAGCAGCCTAGCGGGAGGGTCAGGTGAGCAGTTCTTC. J is TRBJ2-1 and V is TRBV5-1; TRBD2 aligns across 12 bases. This CDR3 is 14 amino acids long. V lost 4 bases to trimming and J lost 9 bases; unmatched junction nucleotides: 5. The germline V gene encodes CDR1 SGHRS and CDR2 YFSETQ.

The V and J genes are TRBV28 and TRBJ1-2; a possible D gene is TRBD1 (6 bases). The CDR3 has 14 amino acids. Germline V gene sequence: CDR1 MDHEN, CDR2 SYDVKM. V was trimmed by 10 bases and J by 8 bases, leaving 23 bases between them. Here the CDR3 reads CATTKGGSPSGYTF. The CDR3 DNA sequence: TGTGCCACCACAAAGGGGGGGAGCCCCTCCGGCTACACCTTC.

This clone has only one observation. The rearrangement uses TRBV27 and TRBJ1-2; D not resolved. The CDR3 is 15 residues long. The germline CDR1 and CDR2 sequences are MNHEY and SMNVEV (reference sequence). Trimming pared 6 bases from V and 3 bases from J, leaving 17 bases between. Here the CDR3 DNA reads TGTGCCAGCAGGGACCCTAGAGGGAGGGACTATGGCTACACCTTC. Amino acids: CASRDPRGRDYGYTF.

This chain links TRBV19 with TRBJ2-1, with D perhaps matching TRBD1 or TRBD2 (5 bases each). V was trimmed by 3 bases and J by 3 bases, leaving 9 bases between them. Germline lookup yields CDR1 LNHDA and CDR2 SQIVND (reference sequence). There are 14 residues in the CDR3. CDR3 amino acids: CASSIRGGYNEQFF. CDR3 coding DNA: TGTGCCAGTAGTATCCGTGGGGGCTACAATGAGCAGTTCTTC.

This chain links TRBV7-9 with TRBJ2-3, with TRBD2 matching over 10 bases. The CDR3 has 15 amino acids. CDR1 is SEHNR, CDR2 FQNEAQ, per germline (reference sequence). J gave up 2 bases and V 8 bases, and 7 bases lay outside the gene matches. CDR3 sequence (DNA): TGTGCCAGCCAGCGGCTAGCGGGAGACACAGATACGCAGTATTTT. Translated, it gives CASQRLAGDTDTQYF.

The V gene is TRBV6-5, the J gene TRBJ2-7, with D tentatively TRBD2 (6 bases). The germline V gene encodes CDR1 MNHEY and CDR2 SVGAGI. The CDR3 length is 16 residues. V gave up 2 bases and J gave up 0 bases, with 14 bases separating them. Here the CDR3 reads CASSYSREKSSYEQYF. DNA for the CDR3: TGTGCCAGCAGTTACAGTCGGGAGAAGAGCTCCTACGAGCAGTACTTC.

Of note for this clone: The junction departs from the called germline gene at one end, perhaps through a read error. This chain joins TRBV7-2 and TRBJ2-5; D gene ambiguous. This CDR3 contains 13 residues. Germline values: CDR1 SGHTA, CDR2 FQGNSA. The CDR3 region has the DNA TGTGCCAGCAGCTTAGCCCTTCAAGGGACCCAGTACTTC. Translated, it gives CASSLALQGTQYF.

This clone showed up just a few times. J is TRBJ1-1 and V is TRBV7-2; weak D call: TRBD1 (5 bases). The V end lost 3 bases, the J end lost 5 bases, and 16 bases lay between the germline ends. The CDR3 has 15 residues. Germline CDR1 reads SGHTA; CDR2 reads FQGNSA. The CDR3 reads CASSFSLGGRTEAFF. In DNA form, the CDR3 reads TGTGCCAGCAGCTTCTCACTGGGGGGAAGGACTGAAGCTTTCTTT.

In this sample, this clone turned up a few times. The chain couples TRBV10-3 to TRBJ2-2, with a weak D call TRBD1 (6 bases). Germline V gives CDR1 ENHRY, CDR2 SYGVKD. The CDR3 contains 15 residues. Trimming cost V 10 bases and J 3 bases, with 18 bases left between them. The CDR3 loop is CATNRGTQDTGELFF. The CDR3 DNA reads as TGTGCCACCAATAGGGGGACCCAAGACACCGGGGAGCTGTTTTTT.

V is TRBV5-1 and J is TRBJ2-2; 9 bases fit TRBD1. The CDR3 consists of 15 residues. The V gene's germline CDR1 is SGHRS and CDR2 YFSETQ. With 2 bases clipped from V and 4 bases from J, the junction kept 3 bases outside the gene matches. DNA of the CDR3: TGCGCCAGCAGCTTCGGACAGGGGATCACCGGGGAGCTGTTTTTT. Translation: CASSFGQGITGELFF. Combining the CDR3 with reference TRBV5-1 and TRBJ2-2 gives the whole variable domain KAGVTQTPRYLIKTRGQQVTLSCSPISGHRSVSWYQQTPGQGLQFLFEYFSETQRNKGNFPGRFSGRQFSNSRSEMNVSTLELGDSALYLCASSFGQGITGELFFGEGSRLTVL.